This T cell receptor beta chain was identified during a study of graft-versus-host responses after intestinal transplantation. Remarks on this clone: Its antigen is as yet unknown.

TCRdb's table, derived via immunoSEQ multiplex PCR, lists solely in-frame clones and lacks some. The sample includes 50,000 to 55,000 clones, roughly 90% of them seen just once. The CDR3 spans 15 residues. V dropped 2 bases and J dropped 6; count of bases not matched to a gene: 10. Germline assignment: CDR1 MDHEN and CDR2 SYDVKM. The rearrangement uses TRBV28 and TRBJ2-7; 7 bases map to TRBD2. The sequenced sample was unstimulated CD4+ T cells sorted from spleen or lymph node cells, obtained before transplant. This clonotype originated in a human donor who was the organ donor for an intestinal transplant. The CDR3 loop is CASSLRSGWVGEQYF. DNA of the CDR3: TGTGCCAGCAGTTTACGTAGCGGGTGGGTTGGCGAGCAGTACTTC.